Following are 14 T cell receptor beta chains from one sample sequenced in a study of blood T cells in healthy people across ages. A second roughly 7 to 12 cycle PCR used barcoded and J-beta primers. TCRdb passed the 5' RACE reads through MiXCR, listing each CDR3 protein once. This sample has 1,500,000 or so distinct CDR3 sequences, with about 42% found just once. Sequenced sample: blood. The receptors derive from a woman in her late teens or twenties in good health.

This clonotype was counted only a few times. The chain combines TRBV10-2 with TRBJ2-5; 9 bases agree with TRBD2. Germline lookup yields CDR1 WSHSY and CDR2 SAAADI. The CDR3 runs to 13 residues. Losses at the gene ends were 7 bases for V and 4 bases for J; bases not matched to a gene: 4. As DNA, the CDR3 is TGCGCCAGCATCGGGACTAGCCTAGAGACCCAGTACTTC. This gives the protein CASIGTSLETQYF.

The V and J genes are TRBV4-1 and TRBJ1-1, with 7 bases fitting TRBD1. The CDR3 totals 14 residues. Germline CDR1 and CDR2: MGHRA and YSYEKL. V dropped 6 bases and J dropped 4; count of bases not matched to a gene: 8. The CDR3 here is CASRTGYGSTEAFF. DNA for the CDR3: TGCGCCAGCAGGACAGGGTATGGGAGCACTGAAGCTTTCTTT.

The chain recombines TRBV20-1 with TRBJ2-5; tentative D call: TRBD1 (7 bases). The CDR3 totals 12 residues. Trimming stripped 5 bases from V and 4 bases from J, with 11 bases between. CDR1 and CDR2 (germline): DFQATT, SNEGSKA (reference sequence). CDR3 bases: TGCAGTGCTCAGGGGGGCCGAGAGACCCAGTACTTC. This sequence encodes CSAQGGRETQYF.

This clonotype has just a few counts. The rearrangement uses TRBV28 and TRBJ1-2, with 8 bases fitting TRBD1. From germline, CDR1 is MDHEN and CDR2 SYDVKM. The CDR3 is 15 residues long. V lost 5 bases, J lost 4 bases, and 9 bases stayed unmatched. The CDR3, as DNA: TGTGCCAGCAGTCAGCCGGGACAGGCGATCTATGGCTACACCTTC. It is translated as CASSQPGQAIYGYTF.

A few counts support this clonotype. The chain has TRBV20-1 and TRBJ2-1; a weak D match, TRBD1 (5 bases). Germline assignment: CDR1 DFQATT and CDR2 SNEGSKA (reference sequence). This CDR3 has 14 residues. V gave up 3 bases and J gave up 3 bases, with 12 bases separating them. The CDR3 spells CSASRRRDYNEQFF. For the CDR3, the DNA is TGCAGTGCTAGCCGTCGCAGGGACTACAATGAGCAGTTCTTC.

This clonotype was counted a few times. The chain couples TRBV12-3 or TRBV12-4 to TRBJ1-2, with D unresolved. This CDR3 region has 12 residues. With 4 bases removed from V and 9 bases from J, the gap between germline ends came to 12 bases. The CDR3 nucleotides are TGTGCCAGCAGTTCCGCCAGGACGAGCTACACCTTC. Translating gives CASSSARTSYTF.

The CDR3 DNA is TGTGCCAGCAGACCATGGGACAGGGCAGTCAGCGGCTACACCTTC. It codes for CASRPWDRAVSGYTF. The rearrangement uses TRBV6-2 or TRBV6-3 and TRBJ1-2; 9 bases agree with TRBD1. The CDR3 loop spans 15 amino acids. Germline assignment: CDR1 MNHEY and CDR2 SVGEGT. Germline trimming cut 6 bases from V and 8 bases from J; bases unmatched to any gene: 13.

Details on this clonotype: A much more abundant neighbour one base away suggests this may be a read error. The V call is TRBV4-3, the J call TRBJ2-5; D unresolved. The V and J ends lost 0 bases and 13 bases respectively, with 18 bases between them. Germline CDR1 LGHNA, CDR2 YSLEER. The CDR3 sequence is 14 residues long. The chain's CDR3 is CASSQDPGPVERYF. CDR3 bases: TGCGCCAGCAGCCAAGATCCCGGACCGGTCGAGCGGTACTTC.

This chain uses TRBV14 with TRBJ2-5, with D uncertain. This CDR3 is 14 amino acids long. Germline CDR1 is SGHDN and CDR2 is FVKESK. Trimming took 0 bases from V and 11 from J, leaving 16 bases between them. The CDR3 DNA reads as TGTGCCAGCAGCCAAGATTTGGGCACAAGTGAGCAGTACTTC. This gives the protein CASSQDLGTSEQYF.

This clonotype was found a few times. CDR3 region: CASSNLAYTEAFF. The CDR3 bases are TGTGCCAGCAGCAATTTAGCGTACACTGAAGCTTTCTTT. This chain joins TRBV6-2 or TRBV6-3 and TRBJ1-1; no firm D call. The CDR3 runs 13 residues. In germline, CDR1 is MNHEY, CDR2 SVGEGT. Trimming pared 6 bases from V and 3 bases from J, leaving 11 bases between.

This clonotype has only a few counts. The chain has TRBV7-2 and TRBJ2-7, with D tentatively TRBD1 (6 bases). The CDR3 loop spans 15 amino acids. Germline V gene sequence: CDR1 SGHTA, CDR2 FQGNSA. V was trimmed by 4 bases and J by 1 base, leaving 14 bases between them. The CDR3: CASSSGALRSYEQYF. For the CDR3, the DNA is TGTGCCAGCAGCTCAGGGGCCCTTCGTTCCTACGAGCAGTACTTC.

Points on this clonotype: One end of the junction varies from germline; a read error may be responsible. This chain connects TRBV14 to TRBJ2-5; D unclear. The J call may be faulty, since TRBJ2-7 better matches the DNA end. From germline, CDR1 is SGHDN and CDR2 FVKESK. The length of the CDR3 is 14 residues. The DNA for the CDR3 is TGTACCAGCAGCCAACAAGTGGGATTGGACGAGCAGTACTTC. Its translation: CTSSQQVGLDEQYF.

The rearrangement joins TRBV25-1 to TRBJ2-4, with unresolved D. V was shortened by 0 bases and J by 13 bases, with 13 bases between the two germline ends. The CDR3 is made up of 13 amino acids. Germline CDR1 reads MGHDK; CDR2 reads SYGVNS. The CDR3, as DNA: TGTGCCAGCAGTGAATATGTGGCCCTGGGGCAGTACTTC. It codes for CASSEYVALGQYF.

This clonotype turned up a few times. The chain uses TRBV18 and TRBJ1-1; D remains unclear. The CDR3 has 14 residues. The V gene lost 3 bases and the J gene lost 0 bases, with 8 bases spanning the gap. Germline V gives CDR1 KGHSH, CDR2 LQKENI. CDR3 DNA: TGTGCCAGCTCACCCCGTGCAGTGAACACTGAAGCTTTCTTT. This codes for CASSPRAVNTEAFF.